This T cell receptor (beta chain) was sequenced for a study of cytomegalovirus exposure and HLA in healthy donors. Study-level points and caveats: Solely CMV serostatus was available to characterize immune exposure.

In the case of this clone: Antigen specificity is unknown.

With 60 Vbeta and 13 Jbeta primers, the PCR was carried out. TCRdb's table, derived via immunoSEQ multiplex PCR, lists solely in-frame clones and lacks some. The table has 150,000 to 200,000 clones, roughly 88% seen once. The V gene end was trimmed by 6 bases and the J gene end by 1 base; junction bases not matched to a gene: 5. Germline loops: CDR1 SEHNR, CDR2 FQNEAQ (reference sequence). The CDR3 has 15 amino acids. The sample comprised PBMCs. The chain links TRBV7-9 to TRBJ2-3, with 9 bases lining up with TRBD2. The clonotype originates from a man aged 50 to 59 in good health and CMV-seropositive. The CDR3 reads CASRVSGSRTDTQYF. CDR3 sequence (DNA): TGTGCCAGCAGAGTTAGCGGGAGCCGCACAGATACGCAGTATTTT. The full variable domain, in which reference TRBV7-9 and TRBJ2-3 provide the parts outside the CDR3, is DTGVSQNPRHKITKRGQNVTFRCDPISEHNRLYWYRQTLGQGPEFLTYFQNEAQLEKSRLLSDRFSAERPKGSFSTLEIQRTEQGDSAMYLCASRVSGSRTDTQYFGPGTRLTVL.